This TCR beta chain derives from a study of somatic mutations in cytotoxic T cells in rheumatoid arthritis. This CDR3 region has 15 residues. Germline assignment: CDR1 SEHNR and CDR2 FQNEAQ (reference sequence). Trimming left V 5 bases short and J 0 bases short, with 14 bases between. TCRdb's copy holds only in-frame clones and misses some; the assay was immunoSEQ multiplex PCR. Seen here are 11,000 or so clones, roughly 73% observed once, and the top ten hold 38%. This clonotype was sampled from a man aged 55 to 70 in good health. The sequenced material came from CD8+ T cells sorted from blood. The rearrangement links TRBV7-9 to TRBJ2-7; D may correspond to TRBD1 or TRBD2 (5 bases each). The CDR3 here is CASSRGADGSYEQYF. The CDR3 nucleotides read TGTGCCAGCAGCCGAGGGGCGGATGGCTCCTACGAGCAGTACTTC.